Here is one T cell receptor (beta chain) with its context. Profiled with immunoSEQ multiplex PCR; TCRdb holds only in-frame clones, not every one. The repertoire holds over 150,000 clones, with under 95% as singletons. Unmatched junction bases numbered 4, after V lost 1 base and J lost 9 bases. The CDR3 totals 14 residues. The germline V gene encodes CDR1 LGHDT and CDR2 YNNKEL (reference sequence). This sample was taken from a study of control samples from healthy donors and cancer patients. The clonotype was recovered from a woman between 18 and 29 years old in good health. The chain couples TRBV3-1 (or the pseudogene TRBV3-2) to TRBJ2-1; 9 nucleotides align to TRBD1. Sequenced material: blood. The chain's CDR3 is CASSQAGTGTEQFF. CDR3 sequence (DNA): TGTGCCAGCAGCCAAGCCGGGACAGGGACTGAGCAGTTCTTC.